Below, 15 T cell receptor beta chains from the same sample are listed, as sequenced in a study of shared clonotypes between healthy human individuals. The method was immunoSEQ multiplex PCR; TCRdb's version includes in-frame clones alone and lacks a portion of them. This sample yields about 380,000 clones, of which roughly 96% are seen a single time; around 0.29% belongs to the top ten. The sample comprised memory CD8+ T cells sorted from blood. Documented subset: CD45RO+ cells pooled with CCR7-negative TemRA cells. These receptors all come from a man aged 25 to 40 in good health.

The genes are TRBV9 and TRBJ1-1, with D perhaps TRBD1 (6 bases). Germline V gives CDR1 SGDLS, CDR2 YYNGEE. CDR3 size: 16 residues. The germline V and J ends were trimmed by 1 base and 2 bases, with 15 bases remaining between them. The CDR3 DNA sequence: TGTGCCAGCAGCGTAACAGGGATCCTACTCAACACTGAAGCTTTCTTT. As protein: CASSVTGILLNTEAFF.

The rearrangement uses TRBV7-2 and TRBJ2-2, with D perhaps matching TRBD2 (5 bases). Germline CDR1 is SGHTA and CDR2 is FQGNSA. The ends were cut back, 1 base at V and 3 bases at J, with 12 bases in the middle. The length of the CDR3 is 16 residues. The chain's CDR3 is CASSLVEASHTGELFF. The CDR3 region has the DNA TGTGCCAGCAGCTTAGTAGAGGCTAGCCACACCGGGGAGCTGTTTTTT.

The chain links TRBV27 to TRBJ2-3; D possibly corresponds to TRBD1 (6 bases). Germline lookup yields CDR1 MNHEY and CDR2 SMNVEV (reference sequence). Trimming removed 5 bases at V and 7 bases at J, with 13 bases between. This CDR3 has 13 amino acids. CDR3 sequence (DNA): TGTGCCAGCAGTGACGAGGGGGATAATACGCAGTATTTT. Amino acids: CASSDEGDNTQYF.

This sequence joins TRBV7-2 and TRBJ1-1; D might be TRBD1 (5 bases). CDR3 length equals 13 residues. Germline V lookup: CDR1 SGHTA, CDR2 FQGNSA. With 0 bases removed from V and 9 bases from J, the gap between germline ends came to 11 bases. The CDR3 protein is CASSLASRGKAFF. The CDR3 DNA reads as TGTGCCAGCAGCTTAGCGAGCCGGGGGAAAGCTTTCTTT.

The chain links TRBV18 to TRBJ1-2; D is undetermined. V lost 3 bases to trimming and J lost 5 bases, with 7 bases between them. This CDR3 region has 12 residues. Germline V lookup: CDR1 KGHSH, CDR2 LQKENI. The CDR3 DNA is TGTGCCAGCTCACCCGGCCTATATGGCTACACCTTC. It codes for CASSPGLYGYTF.

The chain is built from TRBV7-3 and TRBJ2-3; 10 bases match TRBD2. Germline V gene lookup returns CDR1 SGHTA and CDR2 FQGTGA. The CDR3 is made up of 16 amino acids. V shed 5 bases, J shed 1 base, and the junction held 6 bases outside the gene matches. CDR3 nucleotide sequence: TGTGCCAGCAGCCGAGGGGGGACTAGCGGCACAGATACGCAGTATTTT. Its translation is CASSRGGTSGTDTQYF.

V gene TRBV18 combines with J gene TRBJ1-5, with D possibly matching TRBD1 (5 bases). The CDR3 length is 13 residues. V dropped 2 bases and J dropped 3 bases, with 5 bases sitting between them. The germline V gene has CDR1 KGHSH and CDR2 LQKENI. CDR3 region: CASSPGANQPQHF. The DNA for the CDR3 is TGTGCCAGCTCACCAGGGGCCAATCAGCCCCAGCATTTT.

This clone was counted once. CDR3 sequence: CASSQGNQPQHF. Here the CDR3 DNA reads TGTGCCAGCAGCCAAGGAAATCAGCCCCAGCATTTT. This chain uses TRBV16 with TRBJ1-5; the D is unclear. V lost 2 bases to trimming and J lost 4 bases, with 3 bases between them. The CDR3 covers 12 residues. Per germline, CDR1 KGHSY and CDR2 FQNENV.

This rearrangement joins TRBV18 to TRBJ2-2; 10 bases map to TRBD2. CDR1 and CDR2 from the germline V gene are KGHSH and LQKENI. This CDR3 has 18 amino acids. Trimming took 2 bases from V and 4 from J; bases not matched to a gene: 10. The CDR3 loop reads CASSPIEWRLAGTGELFF. Here the CDR3 DNA reads TGTGCCAGCTCACCAATTGAGTGGAGACTAGCGGGCACCGGGGAGCTGTTTTTT.

In DNA form, the CDR3 reads TGTGCCAGCGGGACAAACTATGGCTACACCTTC. It yields the protein CASGTNYGYTF. The chain links TRBV2 to TRBJ1-2; perhaps TRBD1 as D (6 bases). Germline V gene data show CDR1 as SNHLY and CDR2 as FYNNEI. The V and J ends lost 8 bases and 2 bases respectively, with 6 bases between them. The CDR3 is 11 residues long.

The CDR3 protein is CASSQATRLAGVRTYEQYF. In DNA, the CDR3 is TGTGCCAGCAGCCAAGCAACGCGACTAGCGGGAGTACGGACCTACGAGCAGTACTTC. J is TRBJ2-7 and V is TRBV4-2; 12 bases are shared with TRBD2. The CDR3 sequence is 19 residues long. The trim removed 1 base at V and 2 bases at J, leaving 12 bases unmatched. From germline, CDR1 is LGHNA and CDR2 YNFKEQ.

The V gene is TRBV6-5, the J gene TRBJ1-2; 11 positions agree with TRBD1. Germline CDR1 is MNHEY and CDR2 is SVGAGI. This CDR3 has 16 amino acids. V lost 2 bases, J lost 4 bases, and 6 bases stayed unmatched. CDR3 coding DNA: TGTGCCAGCAGTTACAGGGGACAGGGGGAGAGCTATGGCTACACCTTC. The encoded protein is CASSYRGQGESYGYTF.

The chain combines TRBV19 with TRBJ2-5, with 10 bases lining up with TRBD1. The CDR3 contains 16 residues. Germline lookup yields CDR1 LNHDA and CDR2 SQIVND (reference sequence). V shed 3 bases and J 4 bases; nucleotides not matched to a gene: 8. In DNA form, the CDR3 reads TGTGCCAGTAGTATCGGGACAGGGGTGAGGTTAGAGACCCAGTACTTC. Its translation is CASSIGTGVRLETQYF.

Note on this clone: Other DNA sequences within the sample encode an identical CDR3. This chain uses TRBV30 with TRBJ1-2; no definite D call. V lost 2 bases and J 3 bases, leaving 7 bases between the germline ends. Per the germline V gene, CDR1 is GTSNPN and CDR2 is SVGIG (reference sequence). The CDR3 has 12 residues. The CDR3 reads CAWSRGDYGYTF. For the CDR3, the DNA is TGTGCCTGGAGTCGTGGGGACTATGGCTACACCTTC.

Turning to this clone: Other nucleotide sequences from this sample produce the same CDR3. The genes are TRBV5-1 and TRBJ2-5, with D hard to call. CDR1 and CDR2 (germline): SGHRS, YFSETQ. With 2 bases removed from V and 1 base from J, the gap between germline ends came to 3 bases. The length of the CDR3 is 12 residues. In DNA form, the CDR3 reads TGCGCCAGCAGCTTAACCCAAGAGACCCAGTACTTC. Protein: CASSLTQETQYF.